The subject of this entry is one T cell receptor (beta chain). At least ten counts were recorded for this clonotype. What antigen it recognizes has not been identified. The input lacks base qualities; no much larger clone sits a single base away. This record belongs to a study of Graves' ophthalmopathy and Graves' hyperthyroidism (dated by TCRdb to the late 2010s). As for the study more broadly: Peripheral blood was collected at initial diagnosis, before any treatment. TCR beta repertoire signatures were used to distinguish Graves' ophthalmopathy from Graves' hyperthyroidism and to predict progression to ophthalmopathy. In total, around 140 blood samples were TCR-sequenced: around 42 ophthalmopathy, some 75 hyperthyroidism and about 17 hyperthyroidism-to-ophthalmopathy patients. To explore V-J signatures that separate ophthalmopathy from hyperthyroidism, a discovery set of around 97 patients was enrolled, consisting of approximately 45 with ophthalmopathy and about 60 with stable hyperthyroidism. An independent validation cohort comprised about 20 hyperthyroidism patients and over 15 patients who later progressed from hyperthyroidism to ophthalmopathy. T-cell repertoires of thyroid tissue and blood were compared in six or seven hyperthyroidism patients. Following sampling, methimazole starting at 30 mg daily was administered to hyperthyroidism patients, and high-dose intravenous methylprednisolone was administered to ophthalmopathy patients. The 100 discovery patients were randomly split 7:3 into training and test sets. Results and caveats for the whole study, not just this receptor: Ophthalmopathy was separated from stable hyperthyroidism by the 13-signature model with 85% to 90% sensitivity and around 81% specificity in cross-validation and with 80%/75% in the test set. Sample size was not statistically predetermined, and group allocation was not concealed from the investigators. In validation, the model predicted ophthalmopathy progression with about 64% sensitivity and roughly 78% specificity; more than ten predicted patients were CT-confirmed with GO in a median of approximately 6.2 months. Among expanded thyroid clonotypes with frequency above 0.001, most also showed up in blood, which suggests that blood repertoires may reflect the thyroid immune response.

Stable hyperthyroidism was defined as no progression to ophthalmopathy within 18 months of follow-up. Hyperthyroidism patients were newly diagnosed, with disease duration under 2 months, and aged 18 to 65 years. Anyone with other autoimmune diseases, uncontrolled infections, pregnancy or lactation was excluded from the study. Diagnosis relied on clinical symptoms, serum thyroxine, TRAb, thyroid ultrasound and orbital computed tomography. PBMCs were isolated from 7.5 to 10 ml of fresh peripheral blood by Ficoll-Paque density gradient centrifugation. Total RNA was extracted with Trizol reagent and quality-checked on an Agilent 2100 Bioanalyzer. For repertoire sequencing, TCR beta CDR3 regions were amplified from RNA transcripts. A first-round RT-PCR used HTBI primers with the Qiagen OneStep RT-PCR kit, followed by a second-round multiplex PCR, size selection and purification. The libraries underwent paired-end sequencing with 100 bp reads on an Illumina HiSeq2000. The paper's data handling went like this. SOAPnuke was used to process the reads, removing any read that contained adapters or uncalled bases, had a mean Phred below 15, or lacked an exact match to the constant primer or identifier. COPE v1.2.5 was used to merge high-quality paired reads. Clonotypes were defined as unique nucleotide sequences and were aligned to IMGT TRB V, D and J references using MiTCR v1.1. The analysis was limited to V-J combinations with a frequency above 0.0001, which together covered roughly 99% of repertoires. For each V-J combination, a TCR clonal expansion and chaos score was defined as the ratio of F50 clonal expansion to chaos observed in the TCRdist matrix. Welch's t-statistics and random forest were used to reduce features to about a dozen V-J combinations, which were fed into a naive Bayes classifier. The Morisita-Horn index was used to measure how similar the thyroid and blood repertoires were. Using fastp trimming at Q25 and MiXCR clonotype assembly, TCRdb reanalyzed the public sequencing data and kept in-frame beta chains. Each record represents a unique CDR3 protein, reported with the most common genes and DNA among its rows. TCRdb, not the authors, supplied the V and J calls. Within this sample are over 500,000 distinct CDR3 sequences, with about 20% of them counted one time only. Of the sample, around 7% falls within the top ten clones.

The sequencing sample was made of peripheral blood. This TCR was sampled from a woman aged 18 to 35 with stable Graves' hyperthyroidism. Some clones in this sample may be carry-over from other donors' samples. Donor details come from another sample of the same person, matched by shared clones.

The sequence in DNA is TGCAGTGCTAGAGAACGACACCACTCCGGGGAGCTGTTTTTT. Protein translation: CSARERHHSGELFF. The chain joins TRBV20-1 to TRBJ2-2; no D gene is confidently identified. CDR1 and CDR2 are drawn from the germline V gene (reference sequence): DFQATT, SNEGSKA. The CDR3 goes from the cysteine to the phenylalanine over 14 residues. The DNA shown is the 42-base CDR3, in frame from base 1. Cut back by 0 bases and 6 bases, the V and J ends lie 11 bases apart.